This T cell receptor (beta chain) comes out of a study of CD8+ T cells in alopecia areata. Study at large: Patients received oral tofacitinib, 5 to 10 mg twice daily, for moderate-to-severe alopecia areata.

The CDR3 extends over 12 amino acids. Germline CDR1 is SQVTM and CDR2 is ANQGSEA. V shed 2 bases, J shed 16 bases, and the junction held 11 bases outside the gene matches. Broader study findings: Shared TCR sequences were less clear between patients than in mice, possibly partly from HLA diversity. Higher clonality than in normal scalp was seen in lesional scalp, especially alopecia totalis/universalis.

The treatment denotes: oral pan-JAK inhibitor, 5-10 mg twice daily. Extracted RNA was reverse transcribed into cDNA, the sequencing template. Assay: immunoSEQ multiplex PCR; the TCRdb copy retains only in-frame clones and omits some. The sample lists roughly 110,000 clones, less than 70% occurring once. Remarks on this clone: Its antigen is as yet unknown.

This receptor was taken from a human donor with alopecia areata. Material: CD4+ T cells sorted from blood, obtained at week 24, from a patient treated with tofacitinib. The V and J genes are TRBV29-1 and TRBJ2-1, with 7 positions matching TRBD2. The CDR3 here is CSVERGTTDRFF. As DNA, the CDR3 is TGCAGCGTTGAACGGGGGACTACAGATCGCTTCTTC.